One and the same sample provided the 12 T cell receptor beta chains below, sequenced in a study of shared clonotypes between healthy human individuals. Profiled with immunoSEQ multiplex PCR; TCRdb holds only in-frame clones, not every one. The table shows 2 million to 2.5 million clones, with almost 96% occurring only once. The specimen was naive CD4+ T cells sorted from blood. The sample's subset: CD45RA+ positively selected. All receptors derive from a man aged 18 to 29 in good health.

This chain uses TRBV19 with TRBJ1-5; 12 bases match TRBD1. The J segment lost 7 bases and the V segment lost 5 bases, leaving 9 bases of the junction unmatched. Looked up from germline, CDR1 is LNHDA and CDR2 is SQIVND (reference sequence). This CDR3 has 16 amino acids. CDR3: CASSSQGTGGRQPQHF. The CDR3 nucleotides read TGTGCCAGTAGTTCGCAAGGGACAGGGGGCAGACAGCCCCAGCATTTT.

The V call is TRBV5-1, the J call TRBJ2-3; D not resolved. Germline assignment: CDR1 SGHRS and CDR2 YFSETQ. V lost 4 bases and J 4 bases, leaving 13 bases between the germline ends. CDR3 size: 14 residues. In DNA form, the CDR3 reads TGCGCCAGCAGCCTGAGCCAAGTTCCAGATACGCAGTATTTT. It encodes CASSLSQVPDTQYF.

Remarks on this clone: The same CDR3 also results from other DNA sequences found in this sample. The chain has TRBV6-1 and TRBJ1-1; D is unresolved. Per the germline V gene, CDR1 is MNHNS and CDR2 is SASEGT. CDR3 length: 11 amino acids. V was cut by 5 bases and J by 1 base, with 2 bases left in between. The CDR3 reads CASSRNTEAFF. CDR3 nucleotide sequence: TGTGCCAGCAGTAGGAACACTGAAGCTTTCTTT.

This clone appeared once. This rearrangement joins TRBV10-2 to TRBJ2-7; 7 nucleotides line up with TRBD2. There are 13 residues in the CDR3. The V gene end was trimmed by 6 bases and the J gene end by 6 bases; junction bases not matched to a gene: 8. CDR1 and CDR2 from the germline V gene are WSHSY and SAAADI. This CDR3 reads CASRGAGDTEQYF. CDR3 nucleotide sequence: TGCGCCAGCAGAGGGGCGGGAGACACCGAGCAGTACTTC.

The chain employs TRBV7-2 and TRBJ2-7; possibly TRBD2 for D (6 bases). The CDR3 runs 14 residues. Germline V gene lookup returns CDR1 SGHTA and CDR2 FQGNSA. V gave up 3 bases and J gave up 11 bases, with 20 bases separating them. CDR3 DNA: TGTGCCAGCAGCTTTTCGTTGGGCGGGGACCCTAAGTACTTC. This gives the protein CASSFSLGGDPKYF.

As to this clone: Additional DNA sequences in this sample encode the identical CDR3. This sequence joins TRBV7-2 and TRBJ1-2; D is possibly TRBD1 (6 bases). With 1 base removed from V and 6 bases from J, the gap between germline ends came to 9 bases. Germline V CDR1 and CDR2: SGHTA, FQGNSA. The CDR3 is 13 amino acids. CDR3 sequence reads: CASSLGGRDGYTF. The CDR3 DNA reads TGTGCCAGCAGCTTAGGGGGGCGCGATGGCTACACCTTC.

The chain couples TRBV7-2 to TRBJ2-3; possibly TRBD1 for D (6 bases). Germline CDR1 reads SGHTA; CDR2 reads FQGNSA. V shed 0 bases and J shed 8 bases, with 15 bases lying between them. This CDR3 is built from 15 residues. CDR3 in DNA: TGTGCCAGCAGCTTAGCGGTTACAGGGAGTGGTACGCAGTATTTT. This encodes CASSLAVTGSGTQYF.

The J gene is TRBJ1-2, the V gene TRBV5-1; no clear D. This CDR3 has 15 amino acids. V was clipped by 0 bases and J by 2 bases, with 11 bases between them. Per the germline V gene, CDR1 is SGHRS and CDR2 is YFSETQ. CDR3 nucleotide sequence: TGCGCCAGCAGCTTGGGGACTTCCCAGAACTATGGCTACACCTTC. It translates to CASSLGTSQNYGYTF. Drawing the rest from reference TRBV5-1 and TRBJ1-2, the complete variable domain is KAGVTQTPRYLIKTRGQQVTLSCSPISGHRSVSWYQQTPGQGLQFLFEYFSETQRNKGNFPGRFSGRQFSNSRSEMNVSTLELGDSALYLCASSLGTSQNYGYTFGSGTRLTVV.

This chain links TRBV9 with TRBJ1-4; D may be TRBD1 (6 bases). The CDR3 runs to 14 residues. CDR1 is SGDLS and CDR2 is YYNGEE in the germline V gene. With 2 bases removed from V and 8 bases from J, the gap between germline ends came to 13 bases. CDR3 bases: TGTGCCAGCAGCGTTACAGGGTCGGTGGAAAAACTGTTTTTT. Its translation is CASSVTGSVEKLFF.

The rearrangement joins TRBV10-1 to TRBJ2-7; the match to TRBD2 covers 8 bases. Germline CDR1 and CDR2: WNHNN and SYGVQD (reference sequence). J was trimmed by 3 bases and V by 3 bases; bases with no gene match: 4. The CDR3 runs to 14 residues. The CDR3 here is CASSDQRGNYEQYF. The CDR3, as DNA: TGCGCCAGCAGTGACCAGCGGGGGAACTACGAGCAGTACTTC.

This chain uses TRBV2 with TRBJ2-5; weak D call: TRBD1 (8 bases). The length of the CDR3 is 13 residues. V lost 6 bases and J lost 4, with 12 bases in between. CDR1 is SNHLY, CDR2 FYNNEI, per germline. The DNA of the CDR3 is TGTGCCAGCAGGGACAGGGAGGGAGAGACCCAGTACTTC. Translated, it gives CASRDREGETQYF.

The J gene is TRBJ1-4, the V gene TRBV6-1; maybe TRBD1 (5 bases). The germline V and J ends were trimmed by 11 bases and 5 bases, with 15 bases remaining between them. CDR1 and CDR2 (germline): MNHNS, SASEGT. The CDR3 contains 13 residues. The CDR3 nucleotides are TGTGCCGGCCATGGGGGTCCAAATGAAAAACTGTTTTTT. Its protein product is CAGHGGPNEKLFF.